This TCR beta chain was recorded in a study of T cells in Graves' hyperthyroidism and ophthalmopathy (dated by TCRdb to the late 2010s). Regarding the study in general: Peripheral blood samples were taken at the time of initial diagnosis, prior to any treatment. To identify TCR V-J signatures that set the groups apart, the researchers used a discovery cohort of 95 to 100 patients, made up of roughly 45 with Graves' ophthalmopathy and some 56 with stable Graves' hyperthyroidism. Whether ophthalmopathy could be predicted prospectively was tested in an independent validation cohort made up of under 20 hyperthyroidism patients plus 17 patients who later progressed to ophthalmopathy. The 95 to 100 discovery patients were randomly divided into training and test sets at a 7:3 ratio. Thyroid tissue and blood T-cell repertoires from about six Graves' hyperthyroidism patients were also compared in the study. Following sampling, methimazole starting at 30 mg daily was given to hyperthyroidism patients, and high-dose intravenous methylprednisolone was given to ophthalmopathy patients. According to the paper, TCR Vbeta CDR3 sequencing was carried out on 135 peripheral blood samples, which came from around 43 ophthalmopathy, under 85 hyperthyroidism and roughly 17 progressor patients.

Stable Graves' hyperthyroidism was defined as no progression to ophthalmopathy during 18 months of follow-up. Hyperthyroidism patients were aged 18 to 65 years and newly diagnosed, with disease duration of less than 2 months. Patients with uncontrolled infections, other autoimmune diseases, pregnancy or lactation were excluded. Diagnoses were established on the basis of clinical symptoms, serum thyroxine and TRAb, thyroid ultrasound, and orbital computed tomography. Ficoll-Paque density gradient centrifugation was used to isolate PBMCs from about 10 ml of fresh peripheral blood. Trizol reagent was used to extract total RNA, and RNA quality was then checked on an Agilent 2100 Bioanalyzer. The TCR beta CDR3 regions were amplified from the RNA transcripts. The first round of RT-PCR for the TCR CDR3 was performed with the HTBI primer set and the Qiagen OneStep RT-PCR kit. A second multiplex PCR round built the libraries, followed by size selection and purification. Paired-end sequencing of the libraries was performed with 100 bp reads on an Illumina HiSeq2000. In the source study's methods: SOAPnuke was used to process the raw data, removing reads that contained adapters or uncalled bases, had a mean Phred below 15, or lacked an exact match to the constant primer or identifier. COPE v1.2.5 was used to merge high-quality paired reads, and clonotypes were defined as unique nucleotide sequences. Clonotypes were aligned to IMGT TRBV, TRBD and TRBJ reference segments using MiTCR v1.1. Analysis was restricted to V-J combinations with a frequency above 0.0001, which covered about 99% of repertoires. The TCS score was defined as F50 (clonal expansion) divided by E x V (chaos), with BLOSUM62-based TCRdist calculated between CDR3 peptides within each V-J. Welch's t-statistics and random forest reduced 450 to 600 V-J features to about 12, which were used in a naive Bayes classifier (R e1071). The similarity between thyroid and blood repertoires was quantified using the Morisita-Horn index. TCRdb reanalyzed the raw reads on its own, using fastp at Q25 for trimming and MiXCR for clone calling, and kept in-frame beta chains. Rows are combined by CDR3 protein, so each entry shows the most common genes and DNA. The V and J calls follow TCRdb's processing rather than the paper's. This sample comprises around 700,000 distinct CDR3 sequences, approximately 40% of them detected only once. In total, the top ten clones hold 31% of the sample.

Details on this clonotype: Its antigen has not been determined. This may stem from a read error, because a much larger clone lies one nucleotide away.

The germline V gene encodes CDR1 DFQATT and CDR2 SNEGSKA (reference sequence). The CDR3 covers 14 residues, taking in both the cysteine and the phenylalanine. Of all the DNA, just the CDR3 is kept, 42 bases in frame from base 1. The V end loses 4 bases and the J end loses 0 bases, and a stretch of 10 bases separates them. Beyond this particular receptor, the publication reports: During validation, the model predicted progression to ophthalmopathy a median of around 6 months ahead of onset, with just under 71% sensitivity and 72.22% specificity. In cross-validation, a model built on a 13 V-J signature told ophthalmopathy apart from stable hyperthyroidism with approximately 90% sensitivity and around 84% specificity, and in testing the same model reached 80%/75%. Sample size was not statistically predetermined, and blinding of investigators to group allocation was not performed. Most expanded thyroid clonotypes (frequency above 0.001) were also detected in blood, suggesting blood repertoires may reflect thyroid immune responses.

This TCR was sampled from a woman aged 40-49 years with Graves' hyperthyroidism. This chain is built from TRBV20-1 and TRBJ1-5, with the D gene not clear enough to name. Sequenced input: blood. The bases read TGCAGTGCTACCCGGGGAGCTAGCAATCAGCCCCAGCATTTT. This codes for CSATRGASNQPQHF.